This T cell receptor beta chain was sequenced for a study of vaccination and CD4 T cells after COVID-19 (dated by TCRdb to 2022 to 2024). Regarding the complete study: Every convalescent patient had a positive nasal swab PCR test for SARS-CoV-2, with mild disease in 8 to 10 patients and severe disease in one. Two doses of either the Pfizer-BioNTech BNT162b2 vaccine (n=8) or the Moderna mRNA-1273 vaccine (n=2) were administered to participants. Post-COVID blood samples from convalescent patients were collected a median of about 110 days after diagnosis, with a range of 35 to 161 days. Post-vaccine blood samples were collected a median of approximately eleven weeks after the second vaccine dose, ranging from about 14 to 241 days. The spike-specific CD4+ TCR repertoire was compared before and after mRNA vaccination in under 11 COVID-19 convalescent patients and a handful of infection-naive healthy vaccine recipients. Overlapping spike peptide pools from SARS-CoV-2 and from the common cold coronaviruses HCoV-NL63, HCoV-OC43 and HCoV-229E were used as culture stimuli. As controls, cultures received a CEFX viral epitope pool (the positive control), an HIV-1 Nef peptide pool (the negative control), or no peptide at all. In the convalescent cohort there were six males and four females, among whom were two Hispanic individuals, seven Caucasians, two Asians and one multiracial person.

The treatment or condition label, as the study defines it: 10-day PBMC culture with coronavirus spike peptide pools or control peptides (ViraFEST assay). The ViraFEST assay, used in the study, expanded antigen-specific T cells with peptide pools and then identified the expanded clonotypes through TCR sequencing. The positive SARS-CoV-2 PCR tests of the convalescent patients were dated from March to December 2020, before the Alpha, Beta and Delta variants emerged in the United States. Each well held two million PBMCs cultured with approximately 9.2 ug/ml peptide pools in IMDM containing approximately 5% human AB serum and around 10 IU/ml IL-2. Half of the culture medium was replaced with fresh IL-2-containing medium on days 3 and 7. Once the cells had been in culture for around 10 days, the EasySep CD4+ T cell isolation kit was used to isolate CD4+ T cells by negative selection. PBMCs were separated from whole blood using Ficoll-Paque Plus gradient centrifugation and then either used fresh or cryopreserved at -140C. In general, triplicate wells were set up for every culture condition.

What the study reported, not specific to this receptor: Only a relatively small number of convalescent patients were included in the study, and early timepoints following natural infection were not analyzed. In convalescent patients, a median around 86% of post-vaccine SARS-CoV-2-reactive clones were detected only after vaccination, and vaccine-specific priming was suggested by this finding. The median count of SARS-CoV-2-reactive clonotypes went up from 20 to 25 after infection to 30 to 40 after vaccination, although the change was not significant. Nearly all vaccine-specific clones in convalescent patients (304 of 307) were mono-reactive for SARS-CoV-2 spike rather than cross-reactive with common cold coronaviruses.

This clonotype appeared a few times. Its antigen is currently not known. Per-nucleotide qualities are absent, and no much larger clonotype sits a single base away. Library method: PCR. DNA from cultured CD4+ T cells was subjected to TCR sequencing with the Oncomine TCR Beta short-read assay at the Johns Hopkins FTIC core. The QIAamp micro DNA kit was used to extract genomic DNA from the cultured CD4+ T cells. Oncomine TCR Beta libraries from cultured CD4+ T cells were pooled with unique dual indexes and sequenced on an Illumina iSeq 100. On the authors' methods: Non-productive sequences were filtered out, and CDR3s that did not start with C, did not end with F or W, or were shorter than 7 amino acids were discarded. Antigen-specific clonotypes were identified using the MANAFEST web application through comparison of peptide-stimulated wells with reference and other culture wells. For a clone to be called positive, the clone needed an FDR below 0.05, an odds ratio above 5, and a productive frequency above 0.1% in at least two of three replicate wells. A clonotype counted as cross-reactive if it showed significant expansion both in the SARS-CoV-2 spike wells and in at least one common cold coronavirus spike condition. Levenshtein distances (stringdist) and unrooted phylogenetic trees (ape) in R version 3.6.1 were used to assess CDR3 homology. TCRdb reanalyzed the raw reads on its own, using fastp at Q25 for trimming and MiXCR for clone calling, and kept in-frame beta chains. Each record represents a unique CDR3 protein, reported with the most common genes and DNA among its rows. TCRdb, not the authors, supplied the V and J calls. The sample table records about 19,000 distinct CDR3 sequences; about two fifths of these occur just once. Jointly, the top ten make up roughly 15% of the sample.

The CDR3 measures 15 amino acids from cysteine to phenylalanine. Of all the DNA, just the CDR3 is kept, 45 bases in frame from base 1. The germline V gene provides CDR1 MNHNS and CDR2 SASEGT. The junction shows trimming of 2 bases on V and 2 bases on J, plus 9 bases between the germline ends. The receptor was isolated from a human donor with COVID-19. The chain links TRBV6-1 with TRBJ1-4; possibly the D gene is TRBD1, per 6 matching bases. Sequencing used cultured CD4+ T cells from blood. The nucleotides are TGTGCCAGCAGTGAACAGGGGTTGACTAATGAAAAACTGTTTTTT. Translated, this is CASSEQGLTNEKLFF.